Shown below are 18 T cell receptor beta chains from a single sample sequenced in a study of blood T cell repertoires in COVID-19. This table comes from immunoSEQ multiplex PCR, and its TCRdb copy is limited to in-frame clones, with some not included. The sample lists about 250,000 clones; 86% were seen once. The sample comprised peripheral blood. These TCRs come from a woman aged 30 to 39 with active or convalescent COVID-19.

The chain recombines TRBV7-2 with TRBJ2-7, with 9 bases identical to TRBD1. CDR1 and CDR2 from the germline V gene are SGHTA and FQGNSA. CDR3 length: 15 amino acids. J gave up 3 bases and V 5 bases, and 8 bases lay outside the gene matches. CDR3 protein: CASSQGQGLGYEQYF. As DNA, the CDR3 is TGTGCCAGCAGCCAGGGACAGGGTTTGGGCTACGAGCAGTACTTC.

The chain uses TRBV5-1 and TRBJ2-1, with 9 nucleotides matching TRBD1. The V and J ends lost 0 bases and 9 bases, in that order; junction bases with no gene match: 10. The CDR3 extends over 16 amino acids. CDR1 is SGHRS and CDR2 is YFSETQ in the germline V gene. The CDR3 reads CASSLEGQGRLGEQFF. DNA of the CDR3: TGCGCCAGCAGCTTGGAGGGACAGGGTCGATTAGGTGAGCAGTTCTTC.

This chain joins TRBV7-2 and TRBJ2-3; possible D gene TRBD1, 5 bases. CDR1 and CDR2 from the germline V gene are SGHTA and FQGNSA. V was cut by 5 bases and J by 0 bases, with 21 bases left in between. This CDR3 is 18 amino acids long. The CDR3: CASSRRVRVRTSTDTQYF. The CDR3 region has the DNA TGTGCCAGCAGCCGCAGGGTCCGGGTGAGAACTAGCACAGATACGCAGTATTTT.

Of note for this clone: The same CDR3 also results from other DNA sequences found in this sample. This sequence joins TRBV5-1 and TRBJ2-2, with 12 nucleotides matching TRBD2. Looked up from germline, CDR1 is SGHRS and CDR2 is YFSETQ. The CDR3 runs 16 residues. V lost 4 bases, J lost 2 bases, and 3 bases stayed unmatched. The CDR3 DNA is TGCGCCAGCAGCCCACTAGCGGGGGGAAACACCGGGGAGCTGTTTTTT. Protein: CASSPLAGGNTGELFF.

The CDR3 DNA is TGCAGCGTCGGAGACAGAGTTACTGAAGCTTTCTTT. As protein: CSVGDRVTEAFF. The chain uses TRBV29-1 and TRBJ1-1, with D perhaps TRBD1 (5 bases). Trimming pared 6 bases from V and 5 bases from J, leaving 13 bases between. The CDR3 spans 12 residues. The V gene's germline CDR1 is SQVTM and CDR2 ANQGSEA.

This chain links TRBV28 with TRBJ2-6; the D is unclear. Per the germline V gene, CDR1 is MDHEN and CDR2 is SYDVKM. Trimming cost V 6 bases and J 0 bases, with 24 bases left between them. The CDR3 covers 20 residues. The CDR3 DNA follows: TGTGCCAGCAGCCTTGTCCAATCCGGGTTTCTAAGCTCTGGGGCCAACGTCCTGACTTTC. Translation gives CASSLVQSGFLSSGANVLTF.

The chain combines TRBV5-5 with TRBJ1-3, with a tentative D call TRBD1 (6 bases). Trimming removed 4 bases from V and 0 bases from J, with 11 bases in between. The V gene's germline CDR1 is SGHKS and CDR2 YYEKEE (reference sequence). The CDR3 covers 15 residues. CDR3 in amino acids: CASSPGTNSGNTIYF. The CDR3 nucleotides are TGTGCCAGCAGCCCCGGGACAAACTCTGGAAACACCATATATTTT.

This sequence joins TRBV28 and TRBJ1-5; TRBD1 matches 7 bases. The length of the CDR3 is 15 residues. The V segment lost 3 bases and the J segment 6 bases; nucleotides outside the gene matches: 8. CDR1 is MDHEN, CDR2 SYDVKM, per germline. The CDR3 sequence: CASSFIPRGPQPQHF. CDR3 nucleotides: TGTGCCAGCAGTTTTATTCCGAGGGGGCCTCAGCCCCAGCATTTT.

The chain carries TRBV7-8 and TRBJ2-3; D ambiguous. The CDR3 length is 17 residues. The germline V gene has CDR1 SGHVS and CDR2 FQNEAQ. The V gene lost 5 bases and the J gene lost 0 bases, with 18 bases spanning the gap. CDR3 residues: CASSPFNARRSTDTQYF. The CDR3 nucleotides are TGTGCCAGCAGCCCGTTTAACGCTCGGCGGAGCACAGATACGCAGTATTTT.

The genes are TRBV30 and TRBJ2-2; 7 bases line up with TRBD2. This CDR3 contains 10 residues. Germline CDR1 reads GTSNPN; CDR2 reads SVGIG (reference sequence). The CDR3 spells CAAGSGELFF. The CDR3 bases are TGTGCAGCGGGATCCGGGGAGCTGTTTTTT.

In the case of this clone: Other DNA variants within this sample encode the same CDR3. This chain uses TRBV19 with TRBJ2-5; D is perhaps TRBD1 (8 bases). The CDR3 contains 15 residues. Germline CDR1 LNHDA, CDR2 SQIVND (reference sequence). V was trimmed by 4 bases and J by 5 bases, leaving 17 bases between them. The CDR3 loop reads CASSTTGGGRETQYF. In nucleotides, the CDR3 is TGTGCCAGTAGTACTACAGGGGGGGGGCGGGAGACCCAGTACTTC. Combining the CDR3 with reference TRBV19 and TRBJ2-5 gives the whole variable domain DGGITQSPKYLFRKEGQNVTLSCEQNLNHDAMYWYRQDPGQGLRLIYYSQIVNDFQKGDIAEGYSVSREKKESFPLTVTSAQKNPTAFYLCASSTTGGGRETQYFGPGTRLLVL.

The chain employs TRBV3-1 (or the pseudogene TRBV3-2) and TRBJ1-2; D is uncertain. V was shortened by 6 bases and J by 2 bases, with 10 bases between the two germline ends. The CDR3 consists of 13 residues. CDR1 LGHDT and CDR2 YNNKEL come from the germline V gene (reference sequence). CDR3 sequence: CASSPTPNYGYTF. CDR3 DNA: TGTGCCAGCAGTCCCACACCGAACTATGGCTACACCTTC.

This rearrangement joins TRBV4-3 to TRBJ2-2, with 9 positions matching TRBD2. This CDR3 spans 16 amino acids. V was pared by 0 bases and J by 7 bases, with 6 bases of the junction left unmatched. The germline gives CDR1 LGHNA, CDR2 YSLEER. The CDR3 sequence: CASSQEGGGAYGELFF. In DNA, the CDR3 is TGCGCCAGCAGCCAAGAAGGCGGGGGGGCCTACGGGGAGCTGTTTTTT.

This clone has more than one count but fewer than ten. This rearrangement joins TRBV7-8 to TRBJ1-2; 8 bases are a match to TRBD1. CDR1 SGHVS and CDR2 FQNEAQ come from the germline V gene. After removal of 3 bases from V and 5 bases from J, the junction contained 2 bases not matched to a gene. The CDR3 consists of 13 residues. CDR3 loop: CASSFTGGYGYTF. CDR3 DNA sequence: TGTGCCAGCAGCTTTACAGGGGGGTATGGCTACACCTTC.

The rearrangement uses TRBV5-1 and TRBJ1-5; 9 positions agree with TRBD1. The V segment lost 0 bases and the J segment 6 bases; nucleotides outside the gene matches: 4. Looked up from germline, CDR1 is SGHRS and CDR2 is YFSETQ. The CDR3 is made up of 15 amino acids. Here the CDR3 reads CASSLDGTGFQPQHF. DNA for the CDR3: TGCGCCAGCAGCTTGGATGGGACAGGGTTTCAGCCCCAGCATTTT.

CDR3 sequence reads: CASSLDPGMNTEAFF. The CDR3, as DNA: TGCGCCAGCAGCTTGGATCCGGGGATGAACACTGAAGCTTTCTTT. V usage is TRBV5-1 and J usage is TRBJ1-1; D is unresolved. The CDR3 spans 15 residues. V shed 0 bases and J shed 0 bases, with 9 bases lying between them. Germline-derived CDR1 and CDR2 are SGHRS and YFSETQ.

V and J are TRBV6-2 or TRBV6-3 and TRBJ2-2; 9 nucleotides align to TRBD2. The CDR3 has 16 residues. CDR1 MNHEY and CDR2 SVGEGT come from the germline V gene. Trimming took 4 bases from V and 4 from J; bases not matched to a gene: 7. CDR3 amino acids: CASSLVAGASTGELFF. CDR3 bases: TGTGCCAGCAGTTTGGTAGCGGGGGCTTCCACCGGGGAGCTGTTTTTT.

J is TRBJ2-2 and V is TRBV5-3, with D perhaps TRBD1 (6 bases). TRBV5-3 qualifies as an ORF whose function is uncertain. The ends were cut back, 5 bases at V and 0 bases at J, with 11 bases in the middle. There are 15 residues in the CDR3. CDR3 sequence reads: CARRAGAPNTGELFF. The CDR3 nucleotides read TGTGCCAGAAGGGCAGGGGCCCCGAACACCGGGGAGCTGTTTTTT.